A single sample is the source of the 25 T cell receptor beta chains below, sequenced in a study of blood T cell repertoires in COVID-19. Some clones are missing from TCRdb's copy, which holds only in-frame ones; the method was immunoSEQ multiplex PCR. The data show about 88,000 clones, around nine tenths seen once. Material: peripheral blood. The receptors were gathered from a man aged 55 to 69 with acute or convalescent COVID-19.

This chain joins TRBV14 and TRBJ1-5, with TRBD1 identical over 7 bases. The CDR3 extends over 14 amino acids. The V gene's germline CDR1 is SGHDN and CDR2 FVKESK. Trimming took 4 bases from V and 2 from J; bases not matched to a gene: 2. CDR3 region: CASSLGQGNQPQHF. As DNA, the CDR3 is TGTGCCAGCAGCCTAGGACAGGGCAATCAGCCCCAGCATTTT.

This clone occurred a few times. This chain links TRBV11-2 with TRBJ2-2; 8 bases match TRBD2. The CDR3 runs 17 residues. CDR1 SGHAT and CDR2 FQNNGV come from the germline V gene. Losses at the gene ends were 5 bases for V and 4 bases for J; bases not matched to a gene: 12. CDR3 loop: CASSKFQAGASTGELFF. CDR3 DNA: TGTGCCAGCAGCAAATTTCAAGCGGGAGCCTCCACCGGGGAGCTGTTTTTT.

The chain's CDR3 is CASSLDGASGTQYF. The CDR3 bases are TGTGCCAGCAGCTTAGACGGTGCCTCGGGGACCCAGTACTTC. The chain joins TRBV11-2 to TRBJ2-5; D is unclear. Trimming stripped 0 bases from V and 7 bases from J, with 12 bases between. CDR1 SGHAT and CDR2 FQNNGV come from the germline V gene. The CDR3 runs to 14 residues.

This chain uses TRBV29-1 with TRBJ2-1; 11 bases match TRBD2. Per germline, CDR1 SQVTM and CDR2 ANQGSEA. V was clipped by 1 base and J by 0 bases; unmatched bases: 8. The CDR3 is 18 residues long. The CDR3 loop is CSVEGGLADPSSYNEQFF. In DNA, the CDR3 is TGCAGCGTTGAAGGGGGACTAGCGGATCCGAGCTCCTACAATGAGCAGTTCTTC.

CDR3 DNA sequence: TGTGCCAGTAGTCTACAGGGAAGCCGTAATGAAAAACTGTTTTTT. It codes for CASSLQGSRNEKLFF. V and J are TRBV19 and TRBJ1-4; a weak D match, TRBD1 (6 bases). The V end lost 5 bases, the J end lost 4 bases, and 14 bases lay between the germline ends. The germline CDR1 and CDR2 sequences are LNHDA and SQIVND (reference sequence). The CDR3 spans 15 residues.

The CDR3 DNA reads as TGCAGCGTGCAACGAGCGAACACCGGGGAGCTGTTTTTT. Amino acids: CSVQRANTGELFF. The chain employs TRBV29-1 and TRBJ2-2, with D unclear. The CDR3 runs to 13 residues. Deletions cut 6 bases from V and 0 bases from J, with 8 bases between. Looked up from germline, CDR1 is SQVTM and CDR2 is ANQGSEA.

This clone was observed once. This chain links TRBV7-2 with TRBJ1-5; perhaps TRBD1 as D (5 bases). The CDR3 length is 15 residues. Deletions cut 5 bases from V and 2 bases from J, with 13 bases between. CDR1 and CDR2 from the germline V gene are SGHTA and FQGNSA. CDR3 coding DNA: TGTGCCAGCAGCCCTAGGGGTGGCGGCAATCAGCCCCAGCATTTT. It encodes CASSPRGGGNQPQHF.

This clone was detected only once. J is TRBJ1-1 and V is TRBV10-3, with TRBD1 as a possible D gene (6 bases). V was shortened by 0 bases and J by 7 bases, with 15 bases between the two germline ends. Germline V gene data show CDR1 as ENHRY and CDR2 as SYGVKD. The CDR3 spans 15 residues. CDR3 sequence (DNA): TGTGCCATCAGTGAGTCGAGTCAAGGGGGAATTGAAGCTTTCTTT. Translation gives CAISESSQGGIEAFF.

The chain joins TRBV5-4 to TRBJ1-1, with 7 bases identical to TRBD1. This CDR3 has 17 amino acids. Germline CDR1 reads SGHNT; CDR2 reads YYREEE (reference sequence). Trimming removed 0 bases from V and 0 bases from J; junction bases left unmatched: 8. The CDR3 is CASSLGGTASMNTEAFF. As DNA, the CDR3 is TGTGCCAGCAGCTTGGGTGGGACAGCATCCATGAACACTGAAGCTTTCTTT.

The chain recombines TRBV7-8 with TRBJ1-3, with D possibly matching TRBD1 (5 bases). With 6 bases removed from V and 4 bases from J, the gap between germline ends came to 13 bases. The germline gives CDR1 SGHVS, CDR2 FQNEAQ. The CDR3 loop spans 14 amino acids. The CDR3 DNA reads as TGTGCCAGCAGTGAAGGGGCCGGAGGAAACACCATATATTTT. Translated: CASSEGAGGNTIYF. Supplemented by reference TRBV7-8 and TRBJ1-3, the full variable domain reads GAGVSQSPRYKVAKRGQDVALRCDPISGHVSLFWYQQALGQGPEFLTYFQNEAQLDKSGLPSDRFFAERPEGSVSTLKIQRTQQEDSAVYLCASSEGAGGNTIYFGEGSWLTVV.

The chain carries TRBV27 and TRBJ1-6; D not certain. With 5 bases removed from V and 4 bases from J, the gap between germline ends came to 12 bases. Looked up from germline, CDR1 is MNHEY and CDR2 is SMNVEV (reference sequence). CDR3 length: 15 residues. CDR3 DNA sequence: TGTGCCAGCAGTCCCTCCGCAGTATATAATTCACCCCTCCACTTT. Protein product: CASSPSAVYNSPLHF.

The chain links TRBV7-3 to TRBJ2-3; 8 bases match TRBD2. With V trimmed by 3 bases and J by 1 base, 3 bases remained unmatched. The CDR3 covers 15 residues. The germline gives CDR1 SGHTA, CDR2 FQGTGA. CDR3 residues: CASSLSSGRTDTQYF. In DNA form, the CDR3 reads TGTGCCAGCAGCTTGTCTAGCGGGCGCACAGATACGCAGTATTTT.

The chain employs TRBV5-4 and TRBJ2-2; D is perhaps TRBD1 (5 bases). CDR1 and CDR2 (germline): SGHNT, YYREEE (reference sequence). Trimming shortened V by 2 bases and J by 5 bases, and 7 bases separated the two germline ends. This CDR3 region has 13 residues. The CDR3 DNA reads as TGTGCCAGCAGCTTACAGGAGACCGGGGAGCTGTTTTTT. Its translation: CASSLQETGELFF.

This chain connects TRBV7-6 to TRBJ1-3, with 9 bases identical to TRBD1. This CDR3 contains 18 residues. The V and J ends lost 1 base and 0 bases, in that order; junction bases with no gene match: 7. Germline-derived CDR1 and CDR2 are SGHVS and FNYEAQ. CDR3 amino acids: CASSLGEGQGRSGNTIYF. The DNA of the CDR3 is TGTGCCAGCAGCTTAGGGGAGGGACAGGGACGCTCTGGAAACACCATATATTTT.

This clone was counted once. This chain links TRBV5-5 with TRBJ2-1, with 10 bases that match TRBD2. Losses at the gene ends were 2 bases for V and 7 bases for J; bases not matched to a gene: 3. This CDR3 comprises 14 residues. Germline V gives CDR1 SGHKS, CDR2 YYEKEE (reference sequence). The CDR3 sequence: CASSLAGGPNEQFF. The CDR3 coding sequence is TGTGCCAGCAGCTTAGCGGGAGGGCCAAATGAGCAGTTCTTC.

The genes are TRBV7-2 and TRBJ2-7, with 7 bases aligning to TRBD2. The ends lost 4 bases at V and 3 bases at J; junction bases unmatched: 3. The germline V gene has CDR1 SGHTA and CDR2 FQGNSA. This CDR3 has 13 residues. The CDR3 region has the DNA TGTGCCAGCAGCTCGGCTAGCGGCTACGAGCAGTACTTC. This encodes CASSSASGYEQYF.

The chain recombines TRBV25-1 with TRBJ2-7; 9 bases match TRBD2. The CDR3 contains 12 residues. From germline, CDR1 is MGHDK and CDR2 SYGVNS. The junction had 4 bases not matched to a gene; V was cut back by 6 bases and J by 7 bases. CDR3 region: CASRPAGGEQYF. For the CDR3, the DNA is TGTGCCAGCAGACCAGCGGGAGGTGAGCAGTACTTC.

The J gene is TRBJ2-1, the V gene TRBV10-3; TRBD2 agrees at 10 bases. The germline CDR1 and CDR2 sequences are ENHRY and SYGVKD. This CDR3 spans 16 amino acids. V was pared by 2 bases and J by 9 bases, with 10 bases of the junction left unmatched. DNA of the CDR3: TGTGCCATCAGTGAGCACTATAGCGGGAGGTTCAGTGAGCAGTTCTTC. This codes for CAISEHYSGRFSEQFF.

This rearrangement joins TRBV11-2 to TRBJ2-1; 10 nucleotides line up with TRBD2. J gave up 9 bases and V 2 bases, and 7 bases lay outside the gene matches. The V gene's germline CDR1 is SGHAT and CDR2 FQNNGV. This CDR3 is built from 15 residues. For the CDR3, the DNA is TGTGCCAGCAGCTTACAGCGGGAGGGCCGGGTTGAGCAGTTCTTC. It encodes CASSLQREGRVEQFF.

The chain is built from TRBV19 and TRBJ1-3; TRBD1 matches at 7 bases. The CDR3 loop spans 18 amino acids. J was trimmed by 2 bases and V by 5 bases; bases with no gene match: 15. The germline V gene encodes CDR1 LNHDA and CDR2 SQIVND (reference sequence). As DNA, the CDR3 is TGTGCCAGTAGTGGATCGGGCCGGGACAGCAGGACTGGAAACACCATATATTTT. Translated: CASSGSGRDSRTGNTIYF. Variable domain in full (rest from reference TRBV19 and TRBJ1-3): DGGITQSPKYLFRKEGQNVTLSCEQNLNHDAMYWYRQDPGQGLRLIYYSQIVNDFQKGDIAEGYSVSREKKESFPLTVTSAQKNPTAFYLCASSGSGRDSRTGNTIYFGEGSWLTVV.

The chain uses TRBV28 and TRBJ2-7, with TRBD1 matching over 11 bases. V was pared by 2 bases and J by 4 bases, with 10 bases of the junction left unmatched. In germline, CDR1 is MDHEN, CDR2 SYDVKM. The CDR3 length is 17 residues. The CDR3 sequence is CASSLQTSGQGVYEQYF. The CDR3 coding sequence is TGTGCCAGCAGTTTACAGACCTCGGGACAGGGGGTGTACGAGCAGTACTTC.

As concerns this clone: The same CDR3 is also encoded by other DNA sequences in this sample. The V and J genes are TRBV18 and TRBJ2-3, with 8 nucleotides matching TRBD1. The CDR3 has 15 residues. Germline V lookup: CDR1 KGHSH, CDR2 LQKENI. V gave up 2 bases and J gave up 3 bases; unmatched junction bases: 4. The CDR3 region is CASSPDRGKTDTQYF. The CDR3 nucleotides are TGTGCCAGCTCACCAGACAGGGGCAAGACAGATACGCAGTATTTT. The full variable domain, rest sourced from reference TRBV18 and TRBJ2-3, is NAGVMQNPRHLVRRRGQEARLRCSPMKGHSHVYWYRQLPEEGLKFMVYLQKENIIDESGMPKERFSAEFPKEGPSILRIQQVVRGDSAAYFCASSPDRGKTDTQYFGPGTRLTVL.

This rearrangement joins TRBV7-2 to TRBJ1-2; D may be TRBD1 (6 bases). Germline-derived CDR1 and CDR2 are SGHTA and FQGNSA. V gave up 1 base and J gave up 4 bases, with 13 bases separating them. The CDR3 consists of 15 residues. In DNA, the CDR3 is TGTGCCAGCAGCTTAGAGGGGGGGCTTGGCTATGGCTACACCTTC. This encodes CASSLEGGLGYGYTF.

The chain links TRBV5-6 to TRBJ2-7; no firm D call. The CDR3 covers 12 residues. CDR1 and CDR2 from the germline V gene are SGHDT and YYEEEE. V lost 2 bases and J lost 2, with 5 bases in between. The CDR3 DNA sequence: TGTGCCAGCAGCTTTACAGCCTACGAGCAGTACTTC. Translation gives CASSFTAYEQYF.

Notes on this clone: This sample includes further DNA sequences coding for the same CDR3. The V gene is TRBV7-2, the J gene TRBJ2-7; 9 bases fit TRBD2. CDR1 is SGHTA, CDR2 FQGNSA, per germline. This CDR3 has 15 amino acids. Trimming at V came to 2 bases and at J to 0 bases, leaving 2 bases not matched to a gene. The CDR3: CASSLSGGSSYEQYF. The CDR3 nucleotides are TGTGCCAGCAGCTTAAGCGGGGGGAGCTCCTACGAGCAGTACTTC.